This T cell receptor beta chain is from a study of human T cells and chemical hapten exposure. Overall study: All patients underwent weekly scalp dosing with diphenylcyclopropenone for the full roughly 25-week study.

Findings and caveats of the study: Relative to controls, expanded TCRs formed significantly more large CDR3 similarity clusters.

TCRdb processed the RACE reads anew with MiXCR; each CDR3 protein has one entry. Of about 260,000 distinct CDR3 sequences listed, 7.5% to 9% are singletons. The CDR3 runs 13 residues. V was clipped by 8 bases and J by 0 bases, with 10 bases between them. Germline V gene sequence: CDR1 ENHRY, CDR2 SYGVKD. Described time point: pre-sensitization, week 0. The sample's treatment: therapeutic diphenylcyclopropenone sensitization with weekly scalp DPC. Blood draws came first, before each patch test. Total RNA was isolated from whole blood that had not been fractionated. This clonotype was observed a few times. The antigen is unknown.

This chain joins TRBV10-3 and TRBJ1-1; D unresolved. The TCR originated in a woman aged 40 to 50 with alopecia areata. Some clones in this sample may be carry-over from other donors' samples. The specimen comprised whole blood, sampled in connection with sensitization to the hapten diphenylcyclopropenone (DPC). CDR3 protein: CAILSHLNTEAFF. Here the CDR3 DNA reads TGTGCCATCCTGTCACACCTGAACACTGAAGCTTTCTTT.